Here is one T cell receptor beta chain with its context. Negative isolation yielded CD4+ and CD8+ T cells, and FACS enriched TEMRA cells. This specimen comes from a study of CD8 T cells in Susac syndrome. Random hexamers were used to reverse transcribe an amount of 0.5 to 1 ug RNA. MiXCR, run by TCRdb on the immunoSEQ multiplex PCR reads, gives a single entry per CDR3 protein. This table holds around 170,000 distinct CDR3 sequences, approximately 94% found once. This CDR3 contains 12 residues. Deletions cut 7 bases from V and 4 bases from J, with 11 bases between. Germline values: CDR1 SGHTA, CDR2 FQGNSA.

The specimen sequenced was CD4+ T cells from PBMCs. The chain uses TRBV7-2 and TRBJ2-7, with D perhaps TRBD1 or TRBD2 (5 bases each). The clonotype comes from a human donor with Susac syndrome. Here the CDR3 DNA reads TGTGCCAGCAACGCAGGGACGTACGAGCAGTACTTC. Protein: CASNAGTYEQYF.